Shown below are 30 T cell receptor beta chains from a single sample sequenced in a study of cytomegalovirus exposure and HLA in healthy donors. The PCR contained 60 Vbeta and 13 Jbeta primers. Here immunoSEQ multiplex PCR was the method, and the copy in TCRdb shows in-frame clones only, minus some. The profile shows more than 140,000 clones, 70% to 85% of them singletons. The sample consisted of PBMCs. The receptor source for this set is a woman aged 40 to 49 in good health and CMV-seronegative.

CDR3 nucleotide sequence: TGTGCCAGCAGCGTAGCTTACGGCCCGAGGGGGGAGACCCAGTACTTC. Translation gives CASSVAYGPRGETQYF. The chain recombines TRBV9 with TRBJ2-5, with D maybe TRBD1 (6 bases). V lost 0 bases and J lost 5, with 17 bases in between. CDR3 length: 16 residues. Germline V gene sequence: CDR1 SGDLS, CDR2 YYNGEE.

This rearrangement joins TRBV28 to TRBJ1-1; TRBD1 is a possible D gene (6 bases). CDR3 size: 16 residues. Trimming took 4 bases from V and 1 from J, leaving 16 bases between them. Germline lookup yields CDR1 MDHEN and CDR2 SYDVKM. The DNA of the CDR3 is TGTGCCAGCAGTTCTCAAACCTGGACAGAGAACACTGAAGCTTTCTTT. It is translated as CASSSQTWTENTEAFF.

The chain has TRBV5-4 and TRBJ2-3, with D possibly being TRBD2 (6 bases). V was clipped by 0 bases and J by 4 bases, with 18 bases between them. The CDR3 spans 17 residues. Looked up from germline, CDR1 is SGHNT and CDR2 is YYREEE (reference sequence). The CDR3 bases are TGTGCCAGCAGCTTGGGTCCTACCGAGGTAGCGGCAGATACGCAGTATTTT. Protein: CASSLGPTEVAADTQYF.

This chain links TRBV27 with TRBJ2-2; D ambiguous. Looked up from germline, CDR1 is MNHEY and CDR2 is SMNVEV (reference sequence). This CDR3 contains 12 residues. Trimming took 7 bases from V and 3 from J, leaving 6 bases between them. CDR3 DNA: TGTGCCAGCACCACTTACACCGGGGAGCTGTTTTTT. Protein sequence: CASTTYTGELFF.

The chain carries TRBV4-1 and TRBJ2-1, with TRBD2 as a possible D gene (5 bases). Trimming stripped 3 bases from V and 0 bases from J, with 12 bases between. CDR1 is MGHRA and CDR2 is YSYEKL in the germline V gene. The CDR3 length is 16 residues. This chain's CDR3 is CASSQAARGSYNEQFF. In nucleotides, the CDR3 is TGCGCCAGCAGCCAGGCTGCTCGGGGCTCCTACAATGAGCAGTTCTTC.

The chain recombines TRBV5-6 with TRBJ2-5; 7 bases map to TRBD1. CDR3 length: 15 residues. Per germline, CDR1 SGHDT and CDR2 YYEEEE. V lost 3 bases to trimming and J lost 6 bases; unmatched junction nucleotides: 11. The CDR3 sequence is CASSSLTQGQQTQYF. The DNA of the CDR3 is TGTGCCAGCAGCTCACTAACACAGGGGCAACAGACCCAGTACTTC.

The chain carries TRBV7-8 and TRBJ1-2, with 7 bases aligning to TRBD1. CDR1 is SGHVS, CDR2 FQNEAQ, per germline. Germline trimming cut 7 bases from V and 4 bases from J; bases unmatched to any gene: 9. The CDR3 sequence is 14 residues long. The CDR3 DNA follows: TGTGCCAGCAACCTCGGACAGGATCTCTATGGCTACACCTTC. Amino acids: CASNLGQDLYGYTF.

The chain couples TRBV6-1 to TRBJ1-2; D possibly corresponds to TRBD1 (5 bases). There are 14 residues in the CDR3. Germline V gene data show CDR1 as MNHNS and CDR2 as SASEGT. Trimming shortened V by 6 bases and J by 3 bases, and 14 bases separated the two germline ends. The CDR3 nucleotides read TGTGCCAGCAGGTATGGACCGGGGGACTATGGCTACACCTTC. It specifies CASRYGPGDYGYTF.

V is TRBV5-4 and J is TRBJ2-3, with 7 bases that match TRBD2. The germline gives CDR1 SGHNT, CDR2 YYREEE (reference sequence). J was trimmed by 6 bases and V by 2 bases; bases with no gene match: 9. CDR3 length: 15 amino acids. CDR3 sequence reads: CASSLGGRGLDTQYF. CDR3 bases: TGTGCCAGCAGCTTAGGTGGGAGGGGCTTGGATACGCAGTATTTT.

The chain combines TRBV4-3 with TRBJ2-1, with a possible D match to TRBD2 (6 bases). Germline V gene sequence: CDR1 LGHNA, CDR2 YSLEER. Trimming took off 0 bases at V and 9 bases at J, with 24 bases between the two ends. The length of the CDR3 is 18 residues. CDR3 region: CASSQEPQLAVVTGEQFF. CDR3 DNA sequence: TGCGCCAGCAGCCAAGAGCCCCAACTAGCTGTCGTCACCGGTGAGCAGTTCTTC.

This sequence joins TRBV5-6 and TRBJ1-2, with 7 bases identical to TRBD1. The length of the CDR3 is 13 residues. Germline lookup yields CDR1 SGHDT and CDR2 YYEEEE. J gave up 7 bases and V 3 bases, and 6 bases lay outside the gene matches. CDR3 nucleotide sequence: TGTGCCAGCAGCTGGGACAGTCCGGCTGGCTACACCTTC. It translates to CASSWDSPAGYTF.

This clone was detected a few times. The CDR3 bases are TGCGCCAGCAGCCAAGATATTCGGGGGGGCGGTCAGCCCCAGCATTTT. Residues: CASSQDIRGGGQPQHF. J is TRBJ1-5 and V is TRBV4-3; the D gene is possibly TRBD1 (6 bases). The CDR3 extends over 16 amino acids. The V gene lost 0 bases and the J gene lost 6 bases, with 15 bases spanning the gap. The germline gives CDR1 LGHNA, CDR2 YSLEER.

The rearrangement links TRBV19 to TRBJ2-3; D gene uncertain. CDR1 LNHDA and CDR2 SQIVND come from the germline V gene (reference sequence). The CDR3 consists of 12 residues. V shed 10 bases and J shed 2 bases, with 10 bases lying between them. CDR3 bases: TGTGCCACCCGGTCGGTCACAGATACGCAGTATTTT. Translated: CATRSVTDTQYF.

The chain joins TRBV7-3 to TRBJ2-3; 7 nucleotides align to TRBD2. Trimming at V came to 3 bases and at J to 1 base, leaving 4 bases not matched to a gene. The CDR3 sequence is 15 residues long. Germline CDR1 SGHTA, CDR2 FQGTGA. CDR3 in amino acids: CASSFGGRGTDTQYF. The CDR3 DNA reads as TGTGCCAGCAGCTTCGGCGGGAGAGGCACAGATACGCAGTATTTT.

J is TRBJ2-1 and V is TRBV4-2; the match to TRBD2 covers 7 bases. Trimming removed 1 base from V and 10 bases from J; junction bases left unmatched: 13. The CDR3 covers 16 residues. Germline-derived CDR1 and CDR2 are LGHNA and YNFKEQ. CDR3 protein: CASSQVVGGSWGEQFF. The CDR3 bases are TGTGCCAGCAGCCAAGTAGTAGGCGGGAGTTGGGGCGAGCAGTTCTTC.

This clone was detected only a few times. The rearrangement joins TRBV28 to TRBJ1-1, with D possibly matching TRBD1 (5 bases). Germline V gene data show CDR1 as MDHEN and CDR2 as SYDVKM. V lost 9 bases and J 1 base, leaving 12 bases between the germline ends. The CDR3 consists of 13 residues. CDR3 sequence: CASRGFQNTEAFF. For the CDR3, the DNA is TGTGCCAGTAGGGGCTTTCAGAACACTGAAGCTTTCTTT.

The chain couples TRBV15 to TRBJ1-2; no clear D gene. The CDR3 spans 13 residues. V lost 0 bases and J 4 bases, leaving 6 bases between the germline ends. Germline V CDR1 and CDR2: LNHNV, YYDKDF (reference sequence). CDR3: CATSRDRSYGYTF. In DNA, the CDR3 is TGTGCCACCAGCAGAGACAGGTCCTATGGCTACACCTTC.

The V call is TRBV4-1, the J call TRBJ2-1; the D gene is possibly TRBD2 (6 bases). CDR1 is MGHRA, CDR2 YSYEKL, per germline. With 0 bases removed from V and 7 bases from J, the gap between germline ends came to 19 bases. The CDR3 extends over 17 amino acids. CDR3 loop: CASSQEGSFLAGNEQFF. Written as DNA, the CDR3 is TGCGCCAGCAGCCAAGAGGGTAGTTTTTTGGCGGGAAATGAGCAGTTCTTC.

The rearrangement links TRBV15 to TRBJ2-2; D is ambiguous. The germline gives CDR1 LNHNV, CDR2 YYDKDF (reference sequence). V was shortened by 0 bases and J by 3 bases, with 5 bases between the two germline ends. The CDR3 covers 14 residues. The CDR3 nucleotides are TGTGCCACCAGCAGAGAACAACACACCGGGGAGCTGTTTTTT. This sequence encodes CATSREQHTGELFF.

The rearrangement joins TRBV28 to TRBJ2-7, with D uncertain. This CDR3 is 14 amino acids long. Germline CDR1 reads MDHEN; CDR2 reads SYDVKM. V lost 3 bases, J lost 3 bases, and 12 bases lay in between. The CDR3 sequence is CASSFTELLYEQYF. The CDR3 DNA sequence: TGTGCCAGCAGTTTTACAGAGCTCCTCTACGAGCAGTACTTC.

The V call is TRBV4-2, the J call TRBJ2-2, with no clear D. Germline loops: CDR1 LGHNA, CDR2 YNFKEQ. Trimming removed 3 bases from V and 2 bases from J, with 13 bases in between. The CDR3 contains 16 residues. The CDR3 sequence is CASSQLVQSNTGELFF. CDR3 DNA: TGTGCCAGCAGCCAGCTGGTACAGAGTAACACCGGGGAGCTGTTTTTT.

In this sample, this clone turned up a few times. The chain has TRBV18 and TRBJ1-4, with 12 bases identical to TRBD1. Germline trimming cut 6 bases from V and 5 bases from J; bases unmatched to any gene: 7. The CDR3 runs 16 residues. CDR1 is KGHSH and CDR2 is LQKENI in the germline V gene. CDR3 sequence: CASSLGTGGSNEKLFF. CDR3 sequence (DNA): TGTGCCAGCTCCCTGGGGACAGGGGGCTCAAATGAAAAACTGTTTTTT.

The genes are TRBV19 and TRBJ1-1; perhaps TRBD1 as D (5 bases). The germline V gene encodes CDR1 LNHDA and CDR2 SQIVND (reference sequence). V lost 8 bases and J 1 base, leaving 11 bases between the germline ends. The CDR3 runs to 13 residues. The CDR3 sequence is CASDHRPNTEAFF. CDR3 DNA sequence: TGTGCCAGTGACCACAGGCCGAACACTGAAGCTTTCTTT.

The J gene is TRBJ2-7, the V gene TRBV6-1; D remains ambiguous. CDR3 length equals 16 residues. V was cut by 4 bases and J by 3 bases, with 19 bases left in between. CDR1 and CDR2 (germline): MNHNS, SASEGT. The CDR3 spells CASSGQSEFPDYEQYF. CDR3 coding DNA: TGTGCCAGCAGTGGACAATCAGAGTTTCCAGACTACGAGCAGTACTTC.

The rearrangement links TRBV9 to TRBJ2-7; 7 bases align to TRBD2. The V gene end was trimmed by 0 bases and the J gene end by 3 bases; junction bases not matched to a gene: 9. Germline V gene lookup returns CDR1 SGDLS and CDR2 YYNGEE. This CDR3 comprises 16 residues. The CDR3 reads CASSVGSFGGSYEQYF. DNA for the CDR3: TGTGCCAGCAGCGTAGGTTCGTTCGGCGGGAGCTACGAGCAGTACTTC.

This chain uses TRBV4-1 with TRBJ2-6, with D unresolved. The germline gives CDR1 MGHRA, CDR2 YSYEKL. CDR3 length: 13 residues. V lost 7 bases, J lost 1 base, and 5 bases lay in between. The CDR3 is CASTGSGANVLTF. In DNA form, the CDR3 reads TGCGCCAGCACCGGTTCTGGGGCCAACGTCCTGACTTTC.

V and J are TRBV5-5 and TRBJ1-1; a weak D match, TRBD1 (5 bases). The V gene lost 1 base and the J gene lost 8 bases, with 9 bases spanning the gap. This CDR3 region has 12 residues. Germline assignment: CDR1 SGHKS and CDR2 YYEKEE (reference sequence). DNA for the CDR3: TGTGCCAGCAGCTTGCGACGACAGGAAGCTTTCTTT. This encodes CASSLRRQEAFF. The variable domain in full, with the rest retrieved from reference TRBV5-5 and TRBJ1-1, is DAGVTQSPTHLIKTRGQQVTLRCSPISGHKSVSWYQQVLGQGPQFIFQYYEKEERGRGNFPDRFSARQFPNYSSELNVNALLLGDSALYLCASSLRRQEAFFGQGTRLTVV.

The gene calls are TRBV30 and TRBJ1-3; 9 positions agree with TRBD1. Per the germline V gene, CDR1 is GTSNPN and CDR2 is SVGIG (reference sequence). The CDR3 runs to 20 residues. V dropped 0 bases and J dropped 4; count of bases not matched to a gene: 19. The CDR3 here is CAWSVTGTGWLWLTGNTIYF. CDR3 DNA sequence: TGTGCCTGGAGTGTAACCGGGACAGGGTGGTTGTGGTTAACCGGAAACACCATATATTTT.

This CDR3 reads CSVRQSLNQPQHF. The CDR3 nucleotides are TGCAGCGTTAGACAGTCCCTCAATCAGCCCCAGCATTTT. The gene calls are TRBV29-1 and TRBJ1-5, with D perhaps matching TRBD1 (5 bases). Trimming removed 5 bases from V and 3 bases from J, with 11 bases in between. This CDR3 region has 13 residues. Germline loops: CDR1 SQVTM, CDR2 ANQGSEA.

DNA of the CDR3: TGTGCCAGCAACCGGGACTCCGAGCTGTTTTTT. It yields the protein CASNRDSELFF. The chain links TRBV19 to TRBJ2-2, with TRBD2 as a possible D gene (6 bases). V lost 9 bases to trimming and J lost 11 bases, with 13 bases between them. Germline V gene data show CDR1 as LNHDA and CDR2 as SQIVND (reference sequence). The CDR3 is made up of 11 amino acids.